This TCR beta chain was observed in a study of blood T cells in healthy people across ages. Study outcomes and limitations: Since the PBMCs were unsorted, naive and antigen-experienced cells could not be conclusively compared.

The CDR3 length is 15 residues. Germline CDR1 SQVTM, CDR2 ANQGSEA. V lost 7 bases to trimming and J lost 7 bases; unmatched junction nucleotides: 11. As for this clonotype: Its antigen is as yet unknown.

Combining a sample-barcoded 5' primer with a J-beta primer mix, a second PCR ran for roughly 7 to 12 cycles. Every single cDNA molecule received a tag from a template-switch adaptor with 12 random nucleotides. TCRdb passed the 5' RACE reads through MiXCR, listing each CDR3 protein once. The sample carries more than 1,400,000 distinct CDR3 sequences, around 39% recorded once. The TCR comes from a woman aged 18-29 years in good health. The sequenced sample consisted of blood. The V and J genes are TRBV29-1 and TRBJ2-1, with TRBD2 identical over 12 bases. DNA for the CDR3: TGCAGCGCCCACGGTCTAGCGGGGGGGAGAAATGAGCAGTTCTTC. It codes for CSAHGLAGGRNEQFF.